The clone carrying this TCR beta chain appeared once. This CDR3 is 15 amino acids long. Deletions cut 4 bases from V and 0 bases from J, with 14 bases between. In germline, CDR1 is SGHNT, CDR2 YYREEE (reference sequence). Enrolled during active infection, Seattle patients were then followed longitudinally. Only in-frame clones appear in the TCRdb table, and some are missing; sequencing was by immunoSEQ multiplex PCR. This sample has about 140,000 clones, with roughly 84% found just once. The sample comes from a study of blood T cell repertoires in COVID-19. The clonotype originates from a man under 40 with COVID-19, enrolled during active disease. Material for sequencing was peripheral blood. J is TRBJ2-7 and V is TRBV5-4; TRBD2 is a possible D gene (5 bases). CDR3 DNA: TGTGCCAGCAGCGTACAAAGCGGAAGCTCCTACGAGCAGTACTTC. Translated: CASSVQSGSSYEQYF.